This T cell receptor beta chain was obtained from a study of blood T cell repertoires in COVID-19 (dated by TCRdb to 2020 to 2022). Background for the entire study: Samples from collaborators originated in the United States, Italy and Spain and spanned both the acute and convalescent phases of COVID-19. The dataset comprised deeply sampled blood TCRbeta repertoires from subjects exposed to, actively infected with, or recovered from COVID-19. Where available, HLA class I and class II types were taken from metadata supplied by the sample provider and were not determined by assay-based typing. The prospective study material was composed of cDNA or gDNA derived from T cells, B-cell-depleted T cells, or PBMCs. A freely available public database, intended as a resource for researchers studying the immune response to SARS-CoV-2, is where the repertoires were released. Samples were obtained from the ongoing ImmuneRACE study (first 160 participants) and from 1,000 to 1,500 subjects provided by 6 global collaborators. The sample metadata nearly always contained a de-identified subject ID, COVID-19 status, age in years and sex. Study-level results and caveats: The quantity of clinical and demographic metadata differed by source and by participant and was supplied without curation.

Each collaborating institution followed its own protocols to collect whole blood in K2EDTA tubes. For TCRbeta analysis, collaborators shipped samples in one of three forms: frozen whole blood, isolated PBMCs, or DNA extracted from either of those sample types. To note about this clone: Its antigen is not yet known. The record has no base qualities; no much larger clone is one base away.

TCRbeta CDR3 regions were amplified from genomic DNA by means of the immunoSEQ Assay, a bias-controlled multiplex PCR. In the source study's methods: Nucleated cell counts per sample were estimated from amplification of reference gene primers within the assay. To quantify the absolute abundance of each unique TCRbeta CDR3 rearrangement, sequence reads were collapsed and filtered. For each sample, productive Simpson clonality was calculated as the square root of Simpson's diversity index across productive rearrangements. The source is immuneACCESS, and TCRdb retained only in-frame sequences with V and J called. Part of the clones is not carried over; for the studies checked, unresolved V genes explain less than half of this, and the remainder is unexplained. That table supplies the V and J calls and clone size; D and trimming were determined from the DNA. For this sample there are about 77,000 clones; about nine tenths appear just once. About 7% of the sample is in the top ten clones.

The germline V and J ends show losses of 6 bases and 8 bases respectively, and no gene match explains 10 bases of the junction. Including cysteine and phenylalanine, the CDR3 has 15 amino acids. Of the read, only the CDR3 DNA is kept; its 45 bases are in frame from base 1. Looking up the germline V gene yields CDR1 LGHNA and CDR2 YNFKEQ. This receptor was taken from a woman older than 75 with acute or convalescent COVID-19. This sequence uses TRBV4-2 and TRBJ2-1, and TRBD2 matches 10 of the central bases. The sample consisted of peripheral blood. The CDR3 region reads CASSKWLAGVDEQFF. In nucleotides, the sequence is TGTGCCAGCAGTAAATGGCTAGCGGGGGTTGATGAGCAGTTCTTC.